The 19 T cell receptor beta chains listed next were all sequenced from one sample in a study of cytomegalovirus exposure and HLA in healthy donors. PCR primers comprised 60 Vbeta and 13 Jbeta primers. Generated by immunoSEQ multiplex PCR, the TCRdb table keeps only in-frame clones and is missing some. The profile covers 180,000 or so clones, with about three quarters appearing a single time and 11% to 15% taken by the ten largest. The sequenced sample consisted of PBMCs. The receptors stem from a man aged 45-65 years in good health and CMV-seropositive.

In DNA, the CDR3 is TGTGCCAGCAGCTTCGACAGGAGTCAGCCCCAGCATTTT. Translation: CASSFDRSQPQHF. This chain links TRBV14 with TRBJ1-5; D possibly corresponds to TRBD1 (6 bases). The CDR3 spans 13 residues. Germline values: CDR1 SGHDN, CDR2 FVKESK. V gave up 5 bases and J gave up 6 bases, with 11 bases separating them.

V and J are TRBV9 and TRBJ1-2; D call uncertain. The V end lost 3 bases, the J end lost 0 bases, and 15 bases lay between the germline ends. Germline CDR1 and CDR2: SGDLS and YYNGEE. The CDR3 runs to 16 residues. In DNA, the CDR3 is TGTGCCAGCAGCGCAAGATCAGAAATACCTAACTATGGCTACACCTTC. This gives the protein CASSARSEIPNYGYTF.

This clone was detected a few times. This chain joins TRBV14 and TRBJ1-1; the D is unclear. CDR1 and CDR2 (germline): SGHDN, FVKESK. V was pared by 4 bases and J by 0 bases, with 9 bases between. This CDR3 contains 14 residues. The CDR3 here is CASSLPGLNTEAFF. The DNA of the CDR3 is TGTGCCAGCAGCCTACCAGGATTGAACACTGAAGCTTTCTTT.

The chain is built from TRBV5-1 and TRBJ2-2, with a weak D call TRBD2 (6 bases). Trimming pared 4 bases from V and 0 bases from J, leaving 13 bases between. The CDR3 consists of 16 residues. Per the germline V gene, CDR1 is SGHRS and CDR2 is YFSETQ. DNA for the CDR3: TGCGCCAGCAGCGCTACACTAGCCACGAACACCGGGGAGCTGTTTTTT. Translated, it gives CASSATLATNTGELFF.

This chain links TRBV19 with TRBJ1-1; 10 bases are shared with TRBD1. This CDR3 has 15 residues. Germline V gene lookup returns CDR1 LNHDA and CDR2 SQIVND (reference sequence). V shed 5 bases and J 4 bases; nucleotides not matched to a gene: 7. The CDR3: CASSDRGQGSTEAFF. CDR3 DNA: TGTGCCAGTAGTGACCGGGGACAGGGGAGCACTGAAGCTTTCTTT.

Note on this clone: The germline gene is not matched at one end of the junction; a read error may be the cause. This chain links TRBV7-9 with TRBJ2-7; D possibly corresponds to TRBD1 (6 bases). The CDR3 spans 14 residues. Germline V gene sequence: CDR1 SEHNR, CDR2 FQNEAQ (reference sequence). The CDR3 nucleotides read TGTTCCAGCAGCTTAGACCAGGGGTCCTACGAGCAGTACTTC. Protein: CSSSLDQGSYEQYF.

The chain carries TRBV9 and TRBJ2-1; D possibly corresponds to TRBD2 (6 bases). V shed 4 bases and J shed 9 bases, with 20 bases lying between them. Germline CDR1 is SGDLS and CDR2 is YYNGEE. The CDR3 runs to 15 residues. CDR3 nucleotide sequence: TGTGCCAGCAGCTTTAGACTAGAGGGGCTCGGTGAGCAGTTCTTC. Protein product: CASSFRLEGLGEQFF.

J is TRBJ2-5 and V is TRBV11-2; TRBD1 matches 8 bases. Trimming removed 5 bases from V and 5 bases from J; junction bases left unmatched: 7. Germline assignment: CDR1 SGHAT and CDR2 FQNNGV. The CDR3 runs 14 residues. The CDR3 nucleotides are TGTGCCAGCAGCCTCGGACAGGGATGGGAGACCCAGTACTTC. It is translated as CASSLGQGWETQYF. Full variable domain (missing parts from reference TRBV11-2 and TRBJ2-5): EAGVAQSPRYKIIEKRQSVAFWCNPISGHATLYWYQQILGQGPKLLIQFQNNGVVDDSQLPKDRFSAERLKGVDSTLKIQPAKLEDSAVYLCASSLGQGWETQYFGPGTRLLVL.

This clone was observed a single time. J is TRBJ1-6 and V is TRBV5-6; 8 bases are a match to TRBD1. Per germline, CDR1 SGHDT and CDR2 YYEEEE. Trimming cost V 2 bases and J 5 bases; bases outside gene matches: 6. The CDR3 is made up of 16 amino acids. DNA of the CDR3: TGTGCCAGCAGCTTAGACCGGGACAGGAATAATTCACCCCTCCACTTT. Translation gives CASSLDRDRNNSPLHF.

In its sample, this clone was seen a few times. The rearrangement joins TRBV2 to TRBJ1-5; D may be TRBD1 (5 bases). Between the trimmed V and J ends, which lost 4 bases and 2 bases, there was a span of 9 bases. The CDR3 has 14 residues. Germline V CDR1 and CDR2: SNHLY, FYNNEI. CDR3 sequence reads: CASSVTGRNQPQHF. The CDR3 DNA follows: TGTGCCAGCAGTGTTACAGGACGCAATCAGCCCCAGCATTTT.

The chain links TRBV21-1 to TRBJ1-1; TRBD1, the table's D call, lacks a check against the DNA. TRBV21-1 is classified as a pseudogene. CDR3 length equals 15 residues. CDR3 residues: CASNTKDTPNTEAFF. CDR3 bases: TGTGCCAGCAACACAAAGGACACCCCGAACACTGAAGCTTTCTTT.

V is TRBV5-1 and J is TRBJ1-2; TRBD1 might be the D (5 bases). Germline CDR1 reads SGHRS; CDR2 reads YFSETQ. The CDR3 has 14 amino acids. The V end lost 0 bases, the J end lost 6 bases, and 12 bases lay between the germline ends. CDR3: CASSLDQGWDGYTF. In DNA, the CDR3 is TGCGCCAGCAGCTTGGACCAGGGATGGGATGGCTACACCTTC.

The chain links TRBV7-9 to TRBJ2-3; maybe TRBD1 (5 bases). Trimming took 2 bases from V and 0 from J, leaving 6 bases between them. This CDR3 has 14 amino acids. CDR1 is SEHNR and CDR2 is FQNEAQ in the germline V gene (reference sequence). The chain's CDR3 is CASSLPGSTDTQYF. Written as DNA, the CDR3 is TGTGCCAGCAGCTTACCAGGGAGCACAGATACGCAGTATTTT.

The CDR3 sequence: CASSVGSNTEAFF. CDR3 bases: TGTGCCAGCAGTGTCGGGTCGAACACTGAAGCTTTCTTT. The chain links TRBV2 to TRBJ1-1; D unresolved. This CDR3 comprises 13 residues. Per germline, CDR1 SNHLY and CDR2 FYNNEI. The V and J ends lost 4 bases and 1 base respectively, with 7 bases between them.

The chain couples TRBV4-3 to TRBJ1-4; the match to TRBD1 covers 8 bases. CDR3 length: 15 residues. V was pared by 4 bases and J by 0 bases, with 1 base of the junction left unmatched. Germline-derived CDR1 and CDR2 are LGHNA and YSLEER. The CDR3 here is CASSPDRATNEKLFF. In DNA form, the CDR3 reads TGCGCCAGCAGCCCGGACAGGGCAACTAATGAAAAACTGTTTTTT.

CDR3 sequence (DNA): TGTGCCAGCAGTCAACTTTTGCTAGCCAAAAACATTCAGTACTTC. Its protein is CASSQLLLAKNIQYF. The chain carries TRBV28 and TRBJ2-4; no clear D gene. Looked up from germline, CDR1 is MDHEN and CDR2 is SYDVKM. The V gene lost 5 bases and the J gene lost 0 bases, with 11 bases spanning the gap. The length of the CDR3 is 15 residues.

In this sample, this clone turned up once. This chain uses TRBV10-3 with TRBJ1-2; 7 bases fit TRBD1. CDR3 length equals 14 residues. Germline trimming cut 3 bases from V and 8 bases from J; bases unmatched to any gene: 9. The germline V gene encodes CDR1 ENHRY and CDR2 SYGVKD. The CDR3 region is CAISEKQGKNGYTF. In DNA form, the CDR3 reads TGTGCCATCAGTGAAAAACAGGGGAAAAACGGCTACACCTTC.

The rearrangement uses TRBV7-8 and TRBJ1-5; perhaps TRBD1 as D (5 bases). Germline-derived CDR1 and CDR2 are SGHVS and FQNEAQ. This CDR3 has 14 residues. The germline V and J ends were trimmed by 6 bases and 2 bases, with 11 bases remaining between them. The CDR3 sequence: CASSYRMGNQPQHF. CDR3 sequence (DNA): TGTGCCAGCAGTTACAGGATGGGCAATCAGCCCCAGCATTTT.

This clone came up a few times. The V and J genes are TRBV5-6 and TRBJ1-5, with D possibly TRBD1 on 6 matching bases. Germline V gives CDR1 SGHDT, CDR2 YYEEEE. This CDR3 is built from 18 residues. V lost 2 bases and J 7 bases, leaving 25 bases between the germline ends. The CDR3 region is CASSFGVSSGGGRQPQHF. DNA of the CDR3: TGTGCCAGCAGCTTTGGGGTCTCCTCCGGCGGGGGCCGACAGCCCCAGCATTTT.